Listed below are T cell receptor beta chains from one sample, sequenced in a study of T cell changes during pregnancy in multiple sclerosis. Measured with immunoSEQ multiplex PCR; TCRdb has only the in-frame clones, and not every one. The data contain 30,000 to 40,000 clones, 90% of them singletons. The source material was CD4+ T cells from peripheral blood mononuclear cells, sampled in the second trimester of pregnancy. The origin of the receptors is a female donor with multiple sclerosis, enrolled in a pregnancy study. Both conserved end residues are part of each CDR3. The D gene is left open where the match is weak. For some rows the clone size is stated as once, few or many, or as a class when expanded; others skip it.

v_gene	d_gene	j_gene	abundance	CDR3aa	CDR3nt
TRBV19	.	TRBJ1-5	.	CASSISGEAAQPQHF	TGTGCCAGTAGTATTAGCGGGGAAGCGGCGCAGCCCCAGCATTTT
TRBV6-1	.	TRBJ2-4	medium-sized	CASSETGSVSIQYF	TGTGCCAGCAGTGAAACGGGGAGTGTTAGCATTCAGTACTTC
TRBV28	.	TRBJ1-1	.	CASTFSLNTEAFF	TGTGCCAGCACCTTCAGTCTTAACACTGAAGCTTTCTTT
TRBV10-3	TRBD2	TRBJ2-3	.	CAISGGLGGSDTQYF	TGTGCCATCAGTGGTGGGCTGGGAGGGAGTGATACGCAGTATTTT
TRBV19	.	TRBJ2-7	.	CASSAGSAYEQYF	TGTGCCAGTAGCGCCGGTAGCGCCTACGAGCAGTACTTC
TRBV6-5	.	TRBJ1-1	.	CASSSHNRDNTEAFF	TGTGCCAGCAGTTCCCACAACAGAGACAACACTGAAGCTTTCTTT
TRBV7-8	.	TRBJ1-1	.	CASSRRDTLNTEAFF	TGTGCCAGCAGCAGACGGGACACTTTGAACACTGAAGCTTTCTTT
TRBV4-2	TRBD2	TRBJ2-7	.	CASSQDIAGASTEQYF	TGTGCCAGCAGCCAAGACATAGCGGGAGCTTCTACGGAGCAGTACTTC
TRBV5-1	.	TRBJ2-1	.	CASSQFPGQSSYNEQFF	TGCGCCAGCAGCCAGTTCCCCGGACAGAGCTCCTACAATGAGCAGTTCTTC
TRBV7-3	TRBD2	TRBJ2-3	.	CASSLEGGLAGDTQYF	TGTGCCAGCAGCTTAGAAGGGGGACTAGCGGGAGATACGCAGTATTTT
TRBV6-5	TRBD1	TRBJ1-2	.	CASSLDRLVGYTF	TGTGCCAGCAGCCTGGACAGGCTCGTCGGCTACACCTTC
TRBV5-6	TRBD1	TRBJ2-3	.	CASSLPTGGEDTQYF	TGTGCCAGCAGCCTCCCTACAGGGGGCGAAGATACGCAGTATTTT
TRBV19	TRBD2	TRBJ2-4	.	CASSFRTSGSRSNIQYF	TGTGCCAGTAGTTTCCGGACTAGCGGGAGTAGGAGTAACATTCAGTACTTC
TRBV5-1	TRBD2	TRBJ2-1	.	CASSPWTSDYYNEQFF	TGCGCCAGCAGCCCGTGGACTAGCGACTATTACAATGAGCAGTTCTTC
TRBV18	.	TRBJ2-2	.	CASSPDSGVGELFF	TGTGCCAGCTCACCAGATAGCGGAGTAGGGGAGCTGTTTTTT
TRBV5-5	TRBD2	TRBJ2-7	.	CASSRTSPEQYF	TGTGCCAGCAGCCGGACTAGTCCCGAGCAGTACTTC